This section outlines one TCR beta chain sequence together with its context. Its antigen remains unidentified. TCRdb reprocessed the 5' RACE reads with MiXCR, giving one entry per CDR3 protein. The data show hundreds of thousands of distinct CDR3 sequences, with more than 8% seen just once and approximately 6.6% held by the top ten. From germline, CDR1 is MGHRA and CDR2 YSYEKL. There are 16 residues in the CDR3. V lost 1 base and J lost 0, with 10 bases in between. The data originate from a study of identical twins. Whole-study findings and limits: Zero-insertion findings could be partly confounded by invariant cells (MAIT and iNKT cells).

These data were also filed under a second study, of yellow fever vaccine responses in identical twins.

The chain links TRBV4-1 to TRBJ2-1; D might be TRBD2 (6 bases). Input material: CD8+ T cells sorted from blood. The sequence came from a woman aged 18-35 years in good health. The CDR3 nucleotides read TGCGCCAGCAGCCAAGGGGTCGGGAGCTCCTACAATGAGCAGTTCTTC. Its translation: CASSQGVGSSYNEQFF.